This T cell receptor beta chain comes out of a study of OX40 agonist ivuxolimab in advanced cancers. Study-level information: Administration of intravenous ivuxolimab to patients occurred every 2 weeks at 0.01 to 10 mg/kg. Study-level findings and limits: Some of the nonresponding patients also showed low levels of normalized T-cell clonal expansion. At 0.1 to 3.0 mg/kg, clonal expansion of CD4+ and CD8+ blood T cells had occurred by week 6.

Produced via immunoSEQ multiplex PCR; TCRdb's table is partial and in-frame only. Of just under 65,000 clones in the sample, 81% were seen once. With baseline, cycle 4 day 1, and cycle 7 day 1 as timepoints, blood was sampled. The V gene's germline CDR1 is SGDLS and CDR2 YYNGEE. V lost 3 bases and J lost 2, with 13 bases in between. The CDR3 runs to 15 residues. As regards this clone: The target antigen is unknown.

This TCR was sampled from an adult with an advanced solid tumor such as melanoma, head and neck, liver or kidney cancer. The rearrangement joins TRBV9 to TRBJ2-3, with D maybe TRBD2 (6 bases). The sequencing used CD4+ or CD8+ T cells sorted from blood, collected in a trial of the OX40 agonist ivuxolimab. CDR3 coding DNA: TGTGCCAGCAGCGGGAGCGCGGGAATCACAGATACGCAGTATTTT. It translates to CASSGSAGITDTQYF.